The 24 T cell receptor beta chains in this list originate from one sample, sequenced in a study of T cell changes during pregnancy in multiple sclerosis. Sequenced by immunoSEQ multiplex PCR; TCRdb stores in-frame clones only, minus some. The data contain about 16,000 clones, almost 96% of them singletons. The sample consisted of peripheral blood, taken in the third trimester of pregnancy. The receptors here all came from a female donor with multiple sclerosis, enrolled in a pregnancy study.

CDR3 in DNA: TGTGCCAGCTCACCAAACAGTCCAAACACTGAAGCTTTCTTT. Encoded protein: CASSPNSPNTEAFF. This chain connects TRBV18 to TRBJ1-1; D not certain. This CDR3 is built from 14 residues. CDR1 and CDR2 (germline): KGHSH, LQKENI. V gave up 2 bases and J gave up 2 bases, with 9 bases separating them. The full variable domain, with the rest looked up from reference TRBV18 and TRBJ1-1, is NAGVMQNPRHLVRRRGQEARLRCSPMKGHSHVYWYRQLPEEGLKFMVYLQKENIIDESGMPKERFSAEFPKEGPSILRIQQVVRGDSAAYFCASSPNSPNTEAFFGQGTRLTVV.

The V call is TRBV18, the J call TRBJ1-1; no reliable D call. This CDR3 contains 15 residues. Germline V gives CDR1 KGHSH, CDR2 LQKENI. The germline V and J ends were trimmed by 0 bases and 1 base, with 9 bases remaining between them. CDR3 nucleotides: TGTGCCAGCTCACCACCGACCGGGAGGAACACTGAAGCTTTCTTT. Translation gives CASSPPTGRNTEAFF.

The chain combines TRBV9 with TRBJ2-3, with TRBD2 identical over 16 bases. The CDR3 runs 20 residues. In germline, CDR1 is SGDLS, CDR2 YYNGEE. V lost 5 bases to trimming and J lost 2 bases; unmatched junction nucleotides: 14. CDR3 protein: CASSPGTSGGDLSLTDTQYF. CDR3 DNA: TGTGCCAGCAGTCCCGGGACTAGCGGGGGGGACCTTAGCCTCACAGATACGCAGTATTTT.

V and J are TRBV29-1 and TRBJ2-1; 14 nucleotides agree with TRBD2. The V gene's germline CDR1 is SQVTM and CDR2 ANQGSEA. The CDR3 contains 16 residues. J was trimmed by 1 base and V by 7 bases; bases with no gene match: 6. The CDR3 spells CSAGTSGGRSYNEQFF. The CDR3, as DNA: TGCAGCGCCGGGACTAGCGGGGGTCGTTCCTACAATGAGCAGTTCTTC.

This chain joins TRBV19 and TRBJ2-3; 14 positions agree with TRBD2. V lost 4 bases and J lost 3; bases outside the gene matches: 6. Germline V CDR1 and CDR2: LNHDA, SQIVND (reference sequence). There are 17 residues in the CDR3. The CDR3 loop reads CASSKRTSGRTTDTQYF. As DNA, the CDR3 is TGTGCCAGTAGTAAGCGGACTAGCGGGAGGACTACAGATACGCAGTATTTT.

V usage is TRBV18 and J usage is TRBJ2-7; possible D gene TRBD2, 6 bases. The germline V gene has CDR1 KGHSH and CDR2 LQKENI. V lost 1 base, J lost 3 bases, and 31 bases lay in between. CDR3 length: 21 residues. The CDR3 here is CASSPRNRDLLGLTRVYEQYF. The CDR3 DNA is TGTGCCAGCTCACCACGGAACCGGGACTTGCTTGGCCTTACCCGAGTCTACGAGCAGTACTTC.

This clone was counted once. The genes are TRBV6-5 and TRBJ2-5, with D perhaps TRBD1 (6 bases). The length of the CDR3 is 13 residues. Trimming shortened V by 6 bases and J by 2 bases, and 10 bases separated the two germline ends. Germline V gene sequence: CDR1 MNHEY, CDR2 SVGAGI. The CDR3 loop is CASSPDRQETQYF. CDR3 bases: TGTGCCAGCAGCCCGGACAGACAAGAGACCCAGTACTTC.

This chain links TRBV2 with TRBJ2-2, with 12 bases that match TRBD2. From germline, CDR1 is SNHLY and CDR2 FYNNEI. The CDR3 is 17 residues long. The trim removed 6 bases at V and 4 bases at J, leaving 9 bases unmatched. DNA for the CDR3: TGTGCCAGCAGGAAGGCTAGCGGGGGGGCCCTCACCGGGGAGCTGTTTTTT. It yields the protein CASRKASGGALTGELFF.

CDR3 sequence (DNA): TGCGCCAGTCAACTAGCGGTCACAGATACGCAGTATTTT. This codes for CASQLAVTDTQYF. The rearrangement links TRBV10-2 to TRBJ2-3; 8 positions agree with TRBD2. With 9 bases clipped from V and 2 bases from J, the junction kept 4 bases outside the gene matches. Per the germline V gene, CDR1 is WSHSY and CDR2 is SAAADI. The CDR3 totals 13 residues.

V gene TRBV5-1 combines with J gene TRBJ2-7; the match to TRBD2 covers 7 bases. With 4 bases clipped from V and 2 bases from J, the junction kept 3 bases outside the gene matches. The CDR3 totals 13 residues. CDR1 and CDR2 from the germline V gene are SGHRS and YFSETQ. The CDR3 DNA is TGCGCCAGCAGCGCCGCGGGGGCCTACGAGCAGTACTTC. Translated: CASSAAGAYEQYF. Full variable domain (rest looked up from reference TRBV5-1 and TRBJ2-7): KAGVTQTPRYLIKTRGQQVTLSCSPISGHRSVSWYQQTPGQGLQFLFEYFSETQRNKGNFPGRFSGRQFSNSRSEMNVSTLELGDSALYLCASSAAGAYEQYFGPGTRLTVT.

The V call is TRBV5-1, the J call TRBJ2-3, with D possibly TRBD2 on 5 matching bases. Trimming shortened V by 0 bases and J by 6 bases, and 8 bases separated the two germline ends. In germline, CDR1 is SGHRS, CDR2 YFSETQ. The CDR3 length is 13 residues. The CDR3 reads CASSLDTGDTQYF. In DNA form, the CDR3 reads TGCGCCAGCAGCTTGGACACGGGGGATACGCAGTATTTT.

The V gene is TRBV27, the J gene TRBJ1-2; TRBD1 might be the D (6 bases). This CDR3 has 13 amino acids. The V end was cut by 2 bases, the J end by 7 bases, with 11 bases between. Germline CDR1 is MNHEY and CDR2 is SMNVEV (reference sequence). The CDR3 reads CASSLGRGFGYTF. CDR3 sequence (DNA): TGTGCCAGCAGTTTAGGCAGGGGCTTTGGCTACACCTTC.

The J gene is TRBJ1-3, the V gene TRBV6-1; 9 bases are shared with TRBD1. Germline lookup yields CDR1 MNHNS and CDR2 SASEGT. The ends lost 6 bases at V and 4 bases at J; junction bases unmatched: 7. This CDR3 is built from 15 residues. Written as DNA, the CDR3 is TGTGCCAGCAGGGTACAGGGGGCAAGGGGAAACACCATATATTTT. Its translation: CASRVQGARGNTIYF.

The gene calls are TRBV7-2 and TRBJ2-7; 15 bases line up with TRBD2. Germline CDR1 is SGHTA and CDR2 is FQGNSA. The CDR3 is made up of 18 amino acids. Trimming took 6 bases from V and 0 from J; bases not matched to a gene: 9. The CDR3, as DNA: TGTGCCAGCAGTCTAGGACTAGCGGGGGGGTGGGGCTCCTACGAGCAGTACTTC. This sequence encodes CASSLGLAGGWGSYEQYF.

The V and J genes are TRBV9 and TRBJ2-2; a possible D gene is TRBD2 (7 bases). The germline V gene encodes CDR1 SGDLS and CDR2 YYNGEE. The CDR3 extends over 17 amino acids. The V and J ends lost 5 bases and 1 base respectively, with 18 bases between them. The CDR3 loop is CASSEGGTMGNTGELFF. The CDR3 DNA sequence: TGTGCCAGCAGTGAGGGGGGGACGATGGGGAACACCGGGGAGCTGTTTTTT.

This chain joins TRBV28 and TRBJ2-2, with D maybe TRBD2 (5 bases). The CDR3 totals 15 residues. Germline V gives CDR1 MDHEN, CDR2 SYDVKM. V lost 4 bases, J lost 0 bases, and 9 bases lay in between. CDR3 sequence (DNA): TGTGCCAGCAGTTACGTGGGAGCGAACACCGGGGAGCTGTTTTTT. Translated: CASSYVGANTGELFF.

The chain joins TRBV7-6 to TRBJ1-5; 10 bases line up with TRBD1. J lost 3 bases, V lost 5 bases, and 7 bases had no gene match. CDR1 SGHVS and CDR2 FNYEAQ come from the germline V gene. The CDR3 has 16 amino acids. DNA of the CDR3: TGTGCCAGCAGCCCTGGGACAGGGGAGTTCAATCAGCCCCAGCATTTT. Protein product: CASSPGTGEFNQPQHF.

J is TRBJ1-4 and V is TRBV28; D may be TRBD1 (5 bases). From germline, CDR1 is MDHEN and CDR2 SYDVKM. CDR3 length equals 15 residues. V lost 5 bases, J lost 8 bases, and 18 bases lay in between. CDR3 nucleotide sequence: TGTGCCAGCAGTCTTGTAACGGGGGGGGTGGAAAAACTGTTTTTT. It is translated as CASSLVTGGVEKLFF.

The chain recombines TRBV7-3 with TRBJ1-3; D is undetermined. Germline V lookup: CDR1 SGHTA, CDR2 FQGTGA. V lost 2 bases to trimming and J lost 4 bases, with 12 bases between them. The length of the CDR3 is 15 residues. DNA of the CDR3: TGTGCCAGCAGCTTACTTGGCGGAATGGGAAACACCATATATTTT. It is translated as CASSLLGGMGNTIYF.

The chain recombines TRBV27 with TRBJ1-4; 7 bases fit TRBD1. V lost 4 bases and J lost 7; bases outside the gene matches: 9. Germline CDR1 is MNHEY and CDR2 is SMNVEV (reference sequence). This CDR3 is built from 15 residues. CDR3 sequence reads: CASSSRGLMGEKLFF. The CDR3 DNA reads TGTGCCAGCAGTTCCAGGGGGTTGATGGGTGAAAAACTGTTTTTT.

The V call is TRBV5-8, the J call TRBJ2-6; D is undetermined. V was clipped by 4 bases and J by 3 bases, with 11 bases between them. The length of the CDR3 is 15 residues. In germline, CDR1 is SGHTS, CDR2 YDEGEE. The CDR3 DNA is TGTGCCAGCAGCCCCTTCCCCCTTGGGGCCAACGTCCTGACTTTC. It translates to CASSPFPLGANVLTF.

This CDR3 is CASSIAGTEGYGYTF. The DNA of the CDR3 is TGTGCCAGTAGTATAGCCGGGACAGAAGGCTATGGCTACACCTTC. This chain joins TRBV19 and TRBJ1-2; 7 bases match TRBD1. The CDR3 length is 15 residues. The V and J ends lost 1 base and 4 bases, in that order; junction bases with no gene match: 6. The germline CDR1 and CDR2 sequences are LNHDA and SQIVND (reference sequence).

The chain links TRBV4-1 to TRBJ2-1; perhaps TRBD2 as D (7 bases). The CDR3 totals 17 residues. Trimming took off 0 bases at V and 6 bases at J, with 18 bases between the two ends. CDR1 is MGHRA and CDR2 is YSYEKL in the germline V gene. The CDR3 DNA reads TGCGCCAGCAGCCAAGATAGACGGGTAGGGGGGGGCAATGAGCAGTTCTTC. Translated, it gives CASSQDRRVGGGNEQFF.

The V gene is TRBV7-2, the J gene TRBJ2-1; 7 bases are shared with TRBD2. The CDR3 has 16 amino acids. The J segment lost 4 bases and the V segment lost 1 base, leaving 7 bases of the junction unmatched. CDR1 and CDR2 from the germline V gene are SGHTA and FQGNSA. The CDR3 DNA reads TGTGCCAGCAGCTTAGGCTCGGGGGGAAAGTACAATGAGCAGTTCTTC. The encoded protein is CASSLGSGGKYNEQFF.